Sequencing of this TCR beta chain was carried out in a study of control samples from healthy donors and cancer patients. Trimming took off 4 bases at V and 6 bases at J, with 13 bases between the two ends. The CDR3 is 13 residues long. Per the germline V gene, CDR1 is SGHRS and CDR2 is YFSETQ. Assay: immunoSEQ multiplex PCR; the TCRdb copy retains only in-frame clones and omits some. This table holds under 200,000 clones, roughly 94% found once. This clone was seen a single time. The TCR sequence derives from a man aged 55 to 70 with colorectal cancer. The chain combines TRBV5-1 with TRBJ1-1; D possibly corresponds to TRBD1 (6 bases). The sequenced material came from PBMCs. In DNA, the CDR3 is TGCGCCAGCAGCGACCCAGGGGCCCCTGAAGCTTTCTTT. It yields the protein CASSDPGAPEAFF.